Presented here are 25 T cell receptor beta chains from one specimen sequenced in a study of vaccination effects on CD4 cells after COVID-19. Sequenced by immunoSEQ multiplex PCR; TCRdb stores in-frame clones only, minus some. The sample yields tens of thousands of clones, roughly 74% seen once. Their cognate antigens are unknown. Before any sequencing was done, the ViraFEST assay used viral peptide pools to expand antigen-specific CD4+ T cells. Following culture for approximately ten days, CD4+ T cells were isolated. The input for sequencing was CD4+ T cells from PBMCs cultured with HCoV-229E spike peptides, taken before COVID-19 vaccination. These TCRs come from a human donor who received a COVID-19 vaccine.

This clone showed up just once. Other DNA sequences within the sample encode an identical CDR3. The chain has TRBV24-1 and TRBJ1-5; the match to TRBD1 covers 10 bases. This CDR3 spans 15 amino acids. Losses at the gene ends were 3 bases for V and 5 bases for J; bases not matched to a gene: 3. Per the germline V gene, CDR1 is KGHDR and CDR2 is SFDVKD. The CDR3 nucleotides read TGTGCCACCAGTGATCCCGGGACAGGGGATCAGCCCCAGCATTTT. Translation: CATSDPGTGDQPQHF.

The chain recombines TRBV9 with TRBJ1-6, with 9 bases lining up with TRBD1. The CDR3 contains 15 residues. Germline CDR1 SGDLS, CDR2 YYNGEE. J gave up 8 bases and V 5 bases, and 8 bases lay outside the gene matches. CDR3 region: CASSRLGTGYSPLHF. The CDR3 bases are TGTGCCAGCAGTCGACTAGGGACAGGGTATTCACCCCTCCACTTT. The full variable domain, completed using reference TRBV9 and TRBJ1-6, is DSGVTQTPKHLITATGQRVTLRCSPRSGDLSVYWYQQSLDQGLQFLIQYYNGEERAKGNILERFSAQQFPDLHSELNLSSLELGDSALYFCASSRLGTGYSPLHFGNGTRLTVT.

This chain uses TRBV19 with TRBJ1-5; a weak D match, TRBD1 (5 bases). V gave up 3 bases and J gave up 7 bases, with 13 bases separating them. CDR3 length: 14 residues. The V gene's germline CDR1 is LNHDA and CDR2 SQIVND (reference sequence). The CDR3, as DNA: TGTGCCAGTAGTATGACCCAGGGTAACCAGCCCCAGCATTTT. It specifies CASSMTQGNQPQHF.

This chain connects TRBV2 to TRBJ2-7, with 10 positions matching TRBD1. The J segment lost 2 bases and the V segment lost 6 bases, leaving 4 bases of the junction unmatched. The CDR3 is made up of 14 amino acids. Germline V gene lookup returns CDR1 SNHLY and CDR2 FYNNEI. The CDR3 DNA follows: TGTGCCAGCAGGCGGGGACAGGGGACCTACGAGCAGTACGTC. It yields the protein CASRRGQGTYEQYV.

The rearrangement joins TRBV3-1 (or the pseudogene TRBV3-2) to TRBJ2-1; TRBD1 or TRBD2 may be the D gene (6 bases each). The germline gives CDR1 LGHDT, CDR2 YNNKEL (reference sequence). This CDR3 spans 17 amino acids. Trimming removed 6 bases from V and 12 bases from J, with 30 bases in between. Here the CDR3 reads CASSPLGGTPPRSSQFF. DNA for the CDR3: TGTGCCAGCAGTCCCCTAGGGGGGACGCCTCCCCGTAGTTCGCAGTTCTTC.

DNA of the CDR3: TGTGCCAGCAGATTGGACAGGAACACTGAAGCTTTCTTT. Translating it yields CASRLDRNTEAFF. The chain recombines TRBV12-3 or TRBV12-4 with TRBJ1-1; maybe TRBD1 (6 bases). CDR3 length equals 13 residues. The V gene lost 6 bases and the J gene lost 1 base, with 9 bases spanning the gap.

This chain connects TRBV20-1 to TRBJ2-7; tentatively, D is TRBD1 or TRBD2 (5 bases each). Germline CDR1 reads DFQATT; CDR2 reads SNEGSKA (reference sequence). Trimming left V 3 bases short and J 1 base short, with 13 bases between. This CDR3 has 14 residues. The CDR3 region is CSASSGGRSYEQYV. The CDR3 DNA follows: TGCAGTGCTAGTAGTGGGGGTAGGTCCTACGAGCAGTACGTC.

This clone was counted between two and nine times. This rearrangement joins TRBV5-6 to TRBJ2-5; D tentatively reads TRBD1 or TRBD2 (5 bases each). The CDR3 covers 14 residues. From germline, CDR1 is SGHDT and CDR2 YYEEEE. The V and J ends lost 2 bases and 2 bases respectively, with 10 bases between them. The CDR3 nucleotides read TGTGCCAGCAGCTTCGGGACGGAACAAGAGACCCAGTACTTC. Translation: CASSFGTEQETQYF.

This clone came up a few times. The chain joins TRBV18 to TRBJ2-7; D unresolved. The CDR3 has 12 residues. Looked up from germline, CDR1 is KGHSH and CDR2 is LQKENI. V was cut by 6 bases and J by 6 bases, with 12 bases left in between. CDR3 nucleotides: TGTGCCAGCTCGCGCGAAGGAAGCGAGCAGTACGTC. This codes for CASSREGSEQYV.

The genes are TRBV5-1 and TRBJ2-5; perhaps TRBD1 as D (5 bases). The germline V gene encodes CDR1 SGHRS and CDR2 YFSETQ. CDR3 length: 14 residues. The V gene lost 1 base and the J gene lost 5 bases, with 12 bases spanning the gap. In DNA, the CDR3 is TGCGCCAGCAGCTTGAATGCAGGGATGGAGACCCAGTACTTC. Amino acids: CASSLNAGMETQYF.

V and J are TRBV7-6 and TRBJ2-5; D remains ambiguous. The CDR3 consists of 15 residues. V gave up 1 base and J gave up 0 bases, with 9 bases separating them. Germline values: CDR1 SGHVS, CDR2 FNYEAQ. The CDR3 spells CASSLGAANQETQYF. The CDR3 DNA reads as TGTGCCAGCAGCTTAGGGGCTGCGAACCAAGAGACCCAGTACTTC.

This clone has a single count. The chain is built from TRBV6-6 and TRBJ1-5, with TRBD1 identical over 9 bases. CDR1 is MNHNY and CDR2 is SVGAGI in the germline V gene (reference sequence). Losses at the gene ends were 5 bases for V and 4 bases for J; bases not matched to a gene: 3. The CDR3 is 14 amino acids. This chain's CDR3 is CASSPGTGNQPQHF. The CDR3 DNA sequence: TGTGCCAGCAGTCCTGGGACAGGGAATCAGCCCCAGCATTTT.

The chain has TRBV11-2 and TRBJ2-3; D is uncertain. V lost 0 bases to trimming and J lost 1 base, with 5 bases between them. The CDR3 loop spans 14 amino acids. From germline, CDR1 is SGHAT and CDR2 FQNNGV. This CDR3 is CASSLDRRTDTQYF. The CDR3 region has the DNA TGTGCCAGCAGCTTAGATCGACGCACAGATACGCAGTATTTT.

This clone was seen more than once but under ten times. The gene calls are TRBV18 and TRBJ1-4; TRBD1 matches at 7 bases. This CDR3 is built from 13 residues. Germline V gene lookup returns CDR1 KGHSH and CDR2 LQKENI. Losses at the gene ends were 10 bases for V and 5 bases for J; bases not matched to a gene: 7. CDR3 protein: CATAQGTNEKLFF. Written as DNA, the CDR3 is TGTGCCACCGCACAGGGGACGAATGAAAAACTGTTTTTT. Together with reference TRBV18 and TRBJ1-4, the CDR3 gives the full variable domain: NAGVMQNPRHLVRRRGQEARLRCSPMKGHSHVYWYRQLPEEGLKFMVYLQKENIIDESGMPKERFSAEFPKEGPSILRIQQVVRGDSAAYFCATAQGTNEKLFFGSGTQLSVL.

This sequence joins TRBV6-6 and TRBJ1-2; a weak D match, TRBD1 (6 bases). V lost 7 bases to trimming and J lost 1 base, with 19 bases between them. Per germline, CDR1 MNHNY and CDR2 SVGAGI (reference sequence). This CDR3 is built from 16 residues. The CDR3 region is CASTTPGHPLNYGYTF. CDR3 bases: TGTGCCAGCACAACCCCGGGACACCCACTTAACTATGGCTACACCTTC.

This clone has more than one count but fewer than ten. The V call is TRBV7-2, the J call TRBJ2-5, with D unclear. The germline V gene encodes CDR1 SGHTA and CDR2 FQGNSA. The CDR3 length is 12 residues. The V and J ends lost 0 bases and 5 bases respectively, with 4 bases between them. The CDR3: CASSLALETQYF. In nucleotides, the CDR3 is TGTGCCAGCAGCTTAGCCTTGGAGACCCAGTACTTC. The whole variable domain, remainder taken from reference TRBV7-2 and TRBJ2-5, is GAGVSQSPSNKVTEKGKDVELRCDPISGHTALYWYRQSLGQGLEFLIYFQGNSAPDKSGLPSDRFSAERTGGSVSTLTIQRTQQEDSAVYLCASSLALETQYFGPGTRLLVL.

The J gene is TRBJ2-1, the V gene TRBV24-1, with TRBD1 matching 10 bases. V lost 3 bases, J lost 7 bases, and 2 bases stayed unmatched. CDR3 length: 14 amino acids. CDR1 KGHDR and CDR2 SFDVKD come from the germline V gene. CDR3 nucleotide sequence: TGTGCCACCAGTGATGGACAGGGGGAGAATGAGCAGTTCTTC. The encoded protein is CATSDGQGENEQFF.

V and J are TRBV2 and TRBJ2-7; D gene uncertain. Germline V gene sequence: CDR1 SNHLY, CDR2 FYNNEI. This CDR3 has 13 amino acids. V was pared by 2 bases and J by 0 bases, with 5 bases between. For the CDR3, the DNA is TGTGCCAGCAGTGAATGGAGCTCCTACGAGCAGTACGTC. Its translation is CASSEWSSYEQYV.

The J gene is TRBJ1-5, the V gene TRBV6-2 or TRBV6-3; D might be TRBD1 (5 bases). Trimming pared 0 bases from V and 0 bases from J, leaving 9 bases between. Germline values: CDR1 MNHEY, CDR2 SVGEGT. The CDR3 loop spans 16 amino acids. The CDR3, as DNA: TGTGCCAGCAGTTACTCGGGGACGGTTAGCAATCAGCCCCAGCATTTT. It is translated as CASSYSGTVSNQPQHF.

There are a few counts of this clone. The chain couples TRBV5-6 to TRBJ2-2; D is possibly TRBD2 (6 bases). CDR3 size: 16 residues. CDR1 and CDR2 from the germline V gene are SGHDT and YYEEEE. Trimming removed 0 bases from V and 0 bases from J, with 9 bases in between. The CDR3 loop reads CASSLVEGSNTGELFF. In nucleotides, the CDR3 is TGTGCCAGCAGCTTGGTGGAGGGGTCGAACACCGGGGAGCTGTTTTTT.

Note on this clone: A read error may account for a junction end that differs from germline. Other DNA sequences from this sample encode an identical CDR3 as well. J is TRBJ1-5 and V is TRBV18, with 8 bases lining up with TRBD1. CDR3 length equals 13 residues. Per the germline V gene, CDR1 is KGHSH and CDR2 is LQKENI. The CDR3: CASSPQGDQPQHF. The CDR3 DNA reads as TGTGCCAGCTCTCCACAGGGGGATCAGCCCCAGCATTTT.

This chain connects TRBV7-2 to TRBJ2-3; D is ambiguous. The CDR3 consists of 14 residues. V lost 7 bases and J lost 0, with 11 bases in between. Germline V gives CDR1 SGHTA, CDR2 FQGNSA. CDR3 sequence (DNA): TGTGCCAGCATTATGGGTACGAGCACAGATACGCAGTATTTT. Translated: CASIMGTSTDTQYF. Using reference TRBV7-2 and TRBJ2-3 for the parts outside the CDR3, the full variable domain is GAGVSQSPSNKVTEKGKDVELRCDPISGHTALYWYRQSLGQGLEFLIYFQGNSAPDKSGLPSDRFSAERTGGSVSTLTIQRTQQEDSAVYLCASIMGTSTDTQYFGPGTRLTVL.

J is TRBJ1-6 and V is TRBV12-3 or TRBV12-4; a possible D gene is TRBD1 (5 bases). The V and J ends lost 7 bases and 11 bases respectively, with 15 bases between them. This CDR3 spans 13 amino acids. CDR3 DNA: TGTGCCAGCACCACCCGAGAGGGGACACCCCTCCACTTT. It translates to CASTTREGTPLHF.

This clone was seen only a few times. The chain has TRBV15 and TRBJ1-6, with D tentatively TRBD1 (6 bases). CDR3 length: 15 amino acids. The V end lost 0 bases, the J end lost 3 bases, and 6 bases lay between the germline ends. Germline V gene data show CDR1 as LNHNV and CDR2 as YYDKDF (reference sequence). CDR3 residues: CATSREQGYNSPLHF. For the CDR3, the DNA is TGTGCCACCAGCAGAGAACAGGGCTATAATTCACCCCTCCACTTT.

This chain uses TRBV6-1 with TRBJ2-7, with a weak D call TRBD1 (6 bases). The germline V gene has CDR1 MNHNS and CDR2 SASEGT. Trimming removed 3 bases from V and 9 bases from J, with 12 bases in between. The CDR3 extends over 12 amino acids. Here the CDR3 DNA reads TGTGCCAGCAGTGACAGGGGAACAATGCAGTACGTC. Translating it yields CASSDRGTMQYV.